This T cell receptor beta chain was recorded in a study of blood T cell repertoires in COVID-19. The wider study: Samples of COVID-19 (acute and convalescent) were obtained from the United States, Italy and Spain.

The V end was cut by 5 bases, the J end by 4 bases, with 8 bases between. The CDR3 length is 12 residues. Germline loops: CDR1 SGHVS, CDR2 FNYEAQ. In the original processing: Estimates of nucleated cell counts were drawn from the amplification of reference gene primers. TCRdb keeps only in-frame clones here, not all; method: immunoSEQ multiplex PCR. Clone size and V and J calls were adopted from that table, with D and trimming inferred from the DNA. The sample holds roughly 250,000 clones, roughly 84% seen once. This clonotype was obtained from a woman in her thirties or forties with active or convalescent COVID-19. V is TRBV7-6 and J is TRBJ1-1; no definite D call. Specimen: peripheral blood. This chain's CDR3 is CASSPVPTEAFF. CDR3 sequence (DNA): TGTGCCAGCAGCCCGGTTCCCACTGAAGCTTTCTTT.